These 21 T cell receptor beta chains were all obtained from the same sample, sequenced in a study of memory CD4+ T cells and cytomegalovirus serostatus. The sort gate was single viable CD3+CD4+CD8-CD45RO+ cells for memory CD4+ T cells. Produced via immunoSEQ multiplex PCR; TCRdb's table is partial and in-frame only. The data contain 50,000 to 55,000 clones, around 80% of them singletons. The specimen sequenced was memory CD4+ T cells from blood. The receptor set was obtained from an adult in good health and CMV-seronegative.

This clone appeared a single time. The genes are TRBV11-2 and TRBJ2-3; a possible D gene is TRBD1 (6 bases). From germline, CDR1 is SGHAT and CDR2 FQNNGV. The CDR3 length is 18 residues. The V end was cut by 4 bases, the J end by 0 bases, with 20 bases between. The chain's CDR3 is CASSSPRTGSPSTDTQYF. CDR3 nucleotide sequence: TGTGCCAGCAGCTCTCCCCGAACAGGGTCTCCTAGCACAGATACGCAGTATTTT. The full variable domain, with the rest looked up from reference TRBV11-2 and TRBJ2-3, is EAGVAQSPRYKIIEKRQSVAFWCNPISGHATLYWYQQILGQGPKLLIQFQNNGVVDDSQLPKDRFSAERLKGVDSTLKIQPAKLEDSAVYLCASSSPRTGSPSTDTQYFGPGTRLTVL.

V gene TRBV7-6 combines with J gene TRBJ2-5; 8 bases match TRBD1. This CDR3 spans 16 amino acids. Germline CDR1 reads SGHVS; CDR2 reads FNYEAQ. Germline trimming cut 5 bases from V and 4 bases from J; bases unmatched to any gene: 12. Written as DNA, the CDR3 is TGTGCCAGCAGCCAAGCTGGACAGGGTGTGGGAGAGACCCAGTACTTC. Translation gives CASSQAGQGVGETQYF.

This chain uses TRBV30 with TRBJ1-4, with D perhaps matching TRBD1 (5 bases). The CDR3 loop spans 13 amino acids. Trimming removed 4 bases at V and 4 bases at J, with 10 bases between. Germline V gene data show CDR1 as GTSNPN and CDR2 as SVGIG (reference sequence). The DNA for the CDR3 is TGTGCCTGGACGCAACAGGTTAATGAAAAACTGTTTTTT. Protein: CAWTQQVNEKLFF.

This clone was seen a single time. The chain links TRBV19 to TRBJ2-2; no clear D gene. V lost 5 bases, J lost 2 bases, and 9 bases lay in between. Germline loops: CDR1 LNHDA, CDR2 SQIVND (reference sequence). The CDR3 extends over 14 amino acids. The CDR3 coding sequence is TGTGCCAGTAGTCCCCGGGTAAACACCGGGGAGCTGTTTTTT. Translating it yields CASSPRVNTGELFF.

The chain is built from TRBV5-1 and TRBJ2-5; 10 bases agree with TRBD2. This CDR3 contains 14 residues. Germline V CDR1 and CDR2: SGHRS, YFSETQ. Trimming at V came to 7 bases and at J to 3 bases, leaving 6 bases not matched to a gene. The CDR3 DNA follows: TGCGCCAGCGCCTCTAGCGGGGGTAAAGAGACCCAGTACTTC. Its protein is CASASSGGKETQYF.

The gene calls are TRBV2 and TRBJ2-3; TRBD2 might be the D (7 bases). V shed 11 bases and J shed 3 bases, with 18 bases lying between them. The CDR3 covers 14 residues. Germline V lookup: CDR1 SNHLY, CDR2 FYNNEI. The DNA of the CDR3 is TGTGCCTCTCAGGGAGGGGGGCTGACAGATACGCAGTATTTT. It translates to CASQGGGLTDTQYF.

The V gene is TRBV5-6, the J gene TRBJ1-6; D is unclear. Germline V gives CDR1 SGHDT, CDR2 YYEEEE. The CDR3 loop spans 14 amino acids. V was pared by 2 bases and J by 5 bases, with 8 bases between. This chain's CDR3 is CASSFVTDNSPLHF. The CDR3 coding sequence is TGTGCCAGCAGCTTCGTCACAGATAATTCACCCCTCCACTTT.

The chain carries TRBV6-1 and TRBJ1-2; possible D gene TRBD1, 6 bases. Germline values: CDR1 MNHNS, CDR2 SASEGT. Trimming stripped 7 bases from V and 2 bases from J, with 14 bases between. CDR3 size: 14 residues. Here the CDR3 DNA reads TGTGCCAGCACCACCGGGGGGCTCAACTATGGCTACACCTTC. This sequence encodes CASTTGGLNYGYTF.

The V and J genes are TRBV19 and TRBJ1-2; tentatively, D is TRBD1 (6 bases). Germline lookup yields CDR1 LNHDA and CDR2 SQIVND (reference sequence). CDR3 size: 12 residues. The germline V and J ends were trimmed by 6 bases and 3 bases, with 8 bases remaining between them. The CDR3 region is CASRDSDYGYTF. CDR3 sequence (DNA): TGTGCCAGTAGGGACAGTGACTATGGCTACACCTTC.

The chain recombines TRBV2 with TRBJ2-3; possibly TRBD2 for D (6 bases). The ends were cut back, 4 bases at V and 1 base at J, with 15 bases in the middle. Germline CDR1 is SNHLY and CDR2 is FYNNEI. The CDR3 has 16 amino acids. The CDR3 sequence: CASSVLGGTGTDTQYF. The CDR3 bases are TGTGCCAGCAGTGTACTCGGGGGAACGGGCACAGATACGCAGTATTTT.

This rearrangement joins TRBV18 to TRBJ2-2, with D maybe TRBD1 (6 bases). The CDR3 contains 15 residues. Trimming cost V 8 bases and J 4 bases, with 17 bases left between them. Per the germline V gene, CDR1 is KGHSH and CDR2 is LQKENI. The CDR3 is CASSAGQIITGELFF. CDR3 nucleotides: TGTGCCAGCAGCGCTGGACAGATTATCACCGGGGAGCTGTTTTTT.

The CDR3 nucleotides read TGTGCCAGCAGCTTGGTAGCAACTAATGAAAAACTGTTTTTT. This codes for CASSLVATNEKLFF. V is TRBV5-5 and J is TRBJ1-4, with no clear D. Germline CDR1 is SGHKS and CDR2 is YYEKEE (reference sequence). This CDR3 is 14 amino acids long. Trimming took off 0 bases at V and 0 bases at J, with 3 bases between the two ends. The variable domain in full, with the rest retrieved from reference TRBV5-5 and TRBJ1-4, is DAGVTQSPTHLIKTRGQQVTLRCSPISGHKSVSWYQQVLGQGPQFIFQYYEKEERGRGNFPDRFSARQFPNYSSELNVNALLLGDSALYLCASSLVATNEKLFFGSGTQLSVL.

The rearrangement joins TRBV7-8 to TRBJ1-2; no reliable D call. Per germline, CDR1 SGHVS and CDR2 FQNEAQ. Trimming left V 5 bases short and J 7 bases short, with 20 bases between. The CDR3 runs 15 residues. CDR3 sequence (DNA): TGTGCCAGCAGCCCGGATCAGCAGGCTGGCCTTGGCTACACCTTC. Its translation is CASSPDQQAGLGYTF.

The chain combines TRBV28 with TRBJ1-2; no reliable D call. CDR1 and CDR2 (germline): MDHEN, SYDVKM. CDR3 length: 11 residues. Trimming stripped 5 bases from V and 5 bases from J, with 6 bases between. CDR3 nucleotides: TGTGCCAGCAGTCCAGAATATGGCTACACCTTC. Its protein is CASSPEYGYTF.

This chain connects TRBV2 to TRBJ2-3; 10 nucleotides align to TRBD2. In germline, CDR1 is SNHLY, CDR2 FYNNEI. CDR3 length: 14 amino acids. V shed 10 bases, J shed 1 base, and the junction held 5 bases outside the gene matches. CDR3 DNA: TGTGCCAAGTCTAGCGGGGGACGCACAGATACGCAGTATTTT. Amino acids: CAKSSGGRTDTQYF.

The V call is TRBV7-2, the J call TRBJ2-3; tentatively, D is TRBD1 (5 bases). Germline V gene data show CDR1 as SGHTA and CDR2 as FQGNSA. This CDR3 comprises 12 residues. The V end was cut by 5 bases, the J end by 7 bases, with 10 bases between. CDR3 loop: CASSPTVNTQYF. The CDR3 DNA sequence: TGTGCCAGCAGCCCGACAGTCAATACGCAGTATTTT.

The chain recombines TRBV7-3 with TRBJ2-3; TRBD2 might be the D (6 bases). There are 14 residues in the CDR3. The germline V gene encodes CDR1 SGHTA and CDR2 FQGTGA. Between the trimmed V and J ends, which lost 5 bases and 1 base, there was a span of 10 bases. The CDR3 DNA is TGTGCCAGCAGCCGTTTAGCGGGCACAGATACGCAGTATTTT. Translating it yields CASSRLAGTDTQYF. Drawing the rest from reference TRBV7-3 and TRBJ2-3, the complete variable domain is GAGVSQTPSNKVTEKGKYVELRCDPISGHTALYWYRQSLGQGPEFLIYFQGTGAADDSGLPNDRFFAVRPEGSVSTLKIQRTERGDSAVYLCASSRLAGTDTQYFGPGTRLTVL.

This clone was picked up a small number of times. The chain carries TRBV4-2 and TRBJ2-6; 12 nucleotides match TRBD1. The trim removed 5 bases at V and 2 bases at J, leaving 4 bases unmatched. CDR3 length: 17 residues. Germline V lookup: CDR1 LGHNA, CDR2 YNFKEQ. The CDR3 region is CASSTGDRGPGANVLTF. CDR3 coding DNA: TGTGCCAGCAGCACGGGGGACAGGGGGCCTGGGGCCAACGTCCTGACTTTC.

J is TRBJ2-3 and V is TRBV7-8; TRBD2 is a possible D gene (6 bases). V lost 1 base and J lost 0, with 11 bases in between. The germline V gene has CDR1 SGHVS and CDR2 FQNEAQ. The CDR3 spans 16 residues. The CDR3 bases are TGTGCCAGCAGCTTAGTCCCTGGGACTAGCACAGATACGCAGTATTTT. This encodes CASSLVPGTSTDTQYF.

The gene calls are TRBV5-5 and TRBJ2-5, with D perhaps being TRBD1 or TRBD2 (5 bases each). CDR1 and CDR2 (germline): SGHKS, YYEKEE (reference sequence). The CDR3 is 13 amino acids. V shed 4 bases and J shed 9 bases, with 16 bases lying between them. The CDR3: CASSQQVQEAQYF. CDR3 nucleotides: TGTGCCAGCAGCCAACAGGTCCAGGAGGCCCAGTACTTC.

This rearrangement joins TRBV11-1 to TRBJ2-2; D might be TRBD1 (6 bases). Between the trimmed V and J ends, which lost 7 bases and 5 bases, there was a span of 17 bases. Germline V gene sequence: CDR1 SGHAT, CDR2 FQDESV (reference sequence). The length of the CDR3 is 15 residues. CDR3 loop: CASTVSRRGTGELFF. CDR3 in DNA: TGTGCCAGCACCGTCTCTCGCAGGGGTACCGGGGAGCTGTTTTTT.